This TCR beta chain is drawn from a study of blood T cell repertoires in COVID-19. Across the whole study: Spain, Italy and the United States supplied samples that represented acute and convalescent COVID-19. T cells, B-cell-depleted T cells, or PBMCs provided the cDNA or gDNA that served as material.

One Seattle source followed patients from active infection through their disease course. In the original workflow: From reference gene primer amplification, estimates of nucleated cell counts were derived. TCRdb keeps only in-frame clones here, not all; method: immunoSEQ multiplex PCR. The V and J calls and clone size come from that table; D and trimming were worked out from the DNA. The repertoire has around 210,000 clones, around 85% of them found once; the top ten carry 4.5% to 6%. Germline CDR1 reads MNHNY; CDR2 reads SVGAGI (reference sequence). The CDR3 runs to 13 residues. The V end was cut by 6 bases, the J end by 6 bases, with 14 bases between.

This rearrangement joins TRBV6-6 to TRBJ1-2; perhaps TRBD1 as D (6 bases). Sequencing was carried out using peripheral blood. The TCR sequence derives from a man aged 50 or older with COVID-19, enrolled during active disease. The CDR3 loop is CASSSPTGNGYTF. The DNA of the CDR3 is TGTGCCAGCAGCTCTCCTACAGGGAATGGCTACACCTTC.